The clone carrying this T cell receptor (beta chain) occurred a few times. This specimen belongs to a study of beta chain features in type 1 diabetes. The germline V gene encodes CDR1 MNHEY and CDR2 SVGAGI. Trimming cost V 0 bases and J 7 bases, with 10 bases left between them. The length of the CDR3 is 14 residues. Every bit of the isolated RNA underwent reverse transcription, so sequencing read expressed TCRB transcripts. Repertoires were generated with immunoSEQ multiplex PCR, while TCRdb's copy carries only in-frame clones and drops some. The table lists 620,000 or so clones, less than 20% of them singletons.

The sequence was obtained from a man between 18 and 35 years old in good health. The sequenced material came from naive CD4+ T cells from blood. The J gene is TRBJ1-5, the V gene TRBV6-5; D might be TRBD1 (6 bases). The DNA of the CDR3 is TGTGCCAGCAGTTACTCGGGGGGCGGCCAGCCCCAGCATTTT. Translated: CASSYSGGGQPQHF.